The 4 T cell receptor beta chains below all came from one sample that was sequenced in a study of T cell changes during pregnancy in multiple sclerosis. Produced via immunoSEQ multiplex PCR; TCRdb's table is partial and in-frame only. The table lists around 45,000 clones, about 90% of them singletons, with approximately 0.5% in the top ten. This specimen was CD4+ T cells from peripheral blood mononuclear cells, taken in the second trimester of pregnancy. All receptors come from a female donor in good health, enrolled as a control in a pregnancy study.

This chain uses TRBV7-2 with TRBJ2-1; 11 nucleotides match TRBD2. This CDR3 has 15 residues. From germline, CDR1 is SGHTA and CDR2 FQGNSA. V gave up 5 bases and J gave up 4 bases; unmatched junction bases: 4. This CDR3 is CASSAGLAVYNEQFF. As DNA, the CDR3 is TGTGCCAGCAGCGCGGGACTAGCGGTTTACAATGAGCAGTTCTTC.

V usage is TRBV7-2 and J usage is TRBJ2-7, with 10 bases aligning to TRBD2. V shed 5 bases and J 0 bases; nucleotides not matched to a gene: 4. The CDR3 spans 15 residues. Germline values: CDR1 SGHTA, CDR2 FQGNSA. This CDR3 reads CASSLLAGPSYEQYF. As DNA, the CDR3 is TGTGCCAGCAGCCTACTAGCGGGGCCCTCCTACGAGCAGTACTTC.

The chain combines TRBV7-8 with TRBJ1-3; 7 bases fit TRBD1. V lost 3 bases and J lost 2; bases outside the gene matches: 1. Per the germline V gene, CDR1 is SGHVS and CDR2 is FQNEAQ. The CDR3 has 14 residues. Here the CDR3 DNA reads TGTGCCAGCAGCTTCAGGGGGACTGGAAACACCATATATTTT. As protein: CASSFRGTGNTIYF.

V usage is TRBV19 and J usage is TRBJ2-3; the D gene is possibly TRBD1 (5 bases). The CDR3 sequence is 15 residues long. The germline gives CDR1 LNHDA, CDR2 SQIVND (reference sequence). Trimming took 6 bases from V and 2 from J, leaving 15 bases between them. CDR3 in DNA: TGTGCCAGTAGGCGGATGGACACTTCCACAGATACGCAGTATTTT. It codes for CASRRMDTSTDTQYF.